A single sample is the source of the 7 T cell receptor beta chains below, sequenced in a study of T cells expressing NK-cell markers (dated by TCRdb to the early 2020s). Library preparation was by 5' RACE. Sequencing instrument: Illumina HiSeq 2000. One entry per CDR3 protein sequence results from the TCRdb reprocessing of the reads, with DNA left out. The table for this sample lists 250,000 to 300,000 distinct CDR3 sequences. The ten largest account for roughly 4.2% of the sample. Input material: blood T cells: a sorted CD56 or NKG2C T cell subset, CD4+ or CD8+ T cells, or bulk PBMC T cells (not recorded which). The receptor source for this set is a woman between 18 and 70 years old in good health.

This rearrangement joins TRBV5-6 to TRBJ2-1. Germline loops: CDR1 SGHDT, CDR2 YYEEEE. The CDR3 loop spans 16 amino acids. The CDR3 reads CASSLSVESSYNEQFF. The complete variable domain, with remaining parts taken from reference TRBV5-6 and TRBJ2-1, reads DAGVTQSPTHLIKTRGQQVTLRCSPKSGHDTVSWYQQALGQGPQFIFQYYEEEERQRGNFPDRFSGHQFPNYSSELNVNALLLGDSALYLCASSLSVESSYNEQFFGPGTRLTVL.

The rearrangement joins TRBV10-3 to TRBJ1-1. CDR3 length equals 14 residues. CDR1 and CDR2 (germline): ENHRY, SYGVKD. The CDR3: CAINGSPMNTEAFF.

This chain's CDR3 is CASSTPGLSNEQFF. The chain is built from TRBV6-1 and TRBJ2-1; as DNA is missing, the TRBD2 call by TCRdb cannot be tested. The CDR3 consists of 14 residues. Germline V gene data show CDR1 as MNHNS and CDR2 as SASEGT.

V is TRBV7-2 and J is TRBJ1-1. CDR1 is SGHTA, CDR2 FQGNSA, per germline. CDR3 length: 13 amino acids. The CDR3 reads CASSLPGNTEAFF.

The chain employs TRBV5-1 and TRBJ2-1; TCRdb outputs TRBD2, but without DNA this stays unchecked. The CDR3 has 15 amino acids. Germline V gene lookup returns CDR1 SGHRS and CDR2 YFSETQ. The CDR3 sequence: CASSLSSGTYNEQFF.

V usage is TRBV12-3 or TRBV12-4 and J usage is TRBJ2-3. The CDR3 spans 12 residues. The CDR3 spells CAGAQETDTQYF.

The CDR3 here is CASTRTDMNTEAFF. The genes are TRBV4-1 and TRBJ1-1; the TCRdb D gene call, TRBD1, has no DNA to confirm it. The germline V gene encodes CDR1 MGHRA and CDR2 YSYEKL. The CDR3 totals 14 residues.